The entry below describes one TCR beta chain. Its cognate antigen has yet to be identified. No base qualities exist here, and no much larger clone lies one base off it. This sample is drawn from a study of control samples from healthy donors and cancer patients (dated by TCRdb to 2020 to 2021). Libraries were built with the immunoSEQ multiplex PCR assay. Held by TCRdb, this immuneACCESS table contains in-frame sequences only and omits some clones. Under half of the omission traces to an unresolved V gene where checked; the cause of the rest is unknown. This sample gives about 170,000 clones in total; 93% of them show up just once. The ten top clones hold approximately 4% of the sample. The source material was blood. This TCR came from a woman aged 60 to 75 in good health.

The nucleotide sequence is given as TGTGCCAGCAGTGAATATGGCCACGGTAGCTCCTACGAGCAGTACTTC. This codes for CASSEYGHGSSYEQYF. The V gene is TRBV25-1 and the J gene is TRBJ2-7, with an unclear D gene assignment. From a lookup of the germline V gene, CDR1 and CDR2 are MGHDK and SYGVNS. V is cut by 0 bases and J by 0 bases, and the space between the germline ends is 12 bases. The CDR3 covers 16 residues, taking in both the cysteine and the phenylalanine. The entry retains the CDR3 DNA only, 48 bases that are in frame from base 1.